The 11 T cell receptor beta chains presented below share a single source sample, sequenced in a study of blood T cell repertoires in COVID-19. TCRdb keeps only in-frame clones here, not all; method: immunoSEQ multiplex PCR. The profile shows about 55,000 clones, more than 60% of them singletons. What was sequenced was peripheral blood. These TCRs come from a woman aged 65 to 85 with acute or convalescent COVID-19.

This clone rates as medium-sized. The rearrangement joins TRBV20-1 to TRBJ1-1, with no clear D. Germline V lookup: CDR1 DFQATT, CDR2 SNEGSKA (reference sequence). This CDR3 spans 11 amino acids. V was shortened by 5 bases and J by 10 bases, with 14 bases between the two germline ends. The CDR3 reads CSASKTGIAFF. CDR3 coding DNA: TGCAGTGCTTCAAAGACGGGGATAGCTTTCTTT.

This clone was found once. The chain joins TRBV6-4 to TRBJ2-3; tentatively, D is TRBD1 (6 bases). The CDR3 is made up of 12 amino acids. Trimming took 4 bases from V and 9 from J, leaving 11 bases between them. Looked up from germline, CDR1 is MRHNA and CDR2 is SNTAGT. CDR3 amino acids: CASSADRTTQYF. The CDR3 coding sequence is TGTGCCAGCAGTGCCGACAGGACCACGCAGTATTTT.

V usage is TRBV5-1 and J usage is TRBJ1-6; 7 positions agree with TRBD1. The CDR3 length is 16 residues. J lost 0 bases, V lost 6 bases, and 6 bases had no gene match. Germline V gene data show CDR1 as SGHRS and CDR2 as YFSETQ. CDR3 sequence reads: CASTMTGSSYNSPLHF. The CDR3 DNA sequence: TGCGCCAGCACCATGACAGGGAGCTCCTATAATTCACCCCTCCACTTT.

V and J are TRBV5-1 and TRBJ1-2; 9 nucleotides agree with TRBD1. This CDR3 contains 17 residues. Germline V gene data show CDR1 as SGHRS and CDR2 as YFSETQ. V dropped 1 base and J dropped 6; count of bases not matched to a gene: 13. The CDR3 nucleotides are TGCGCCAGCAGCTTGAGCTTGACAGGACAGGGGATGCATGGCTACACCTTC. Protein product: CASSLSLTGQGMHGYTF.

The chain carries TRBV5-6 and TRBJ1-4, with TRBD1 matching over 7 bases. Germline V lookup: CDR1 SGHDT, CDR2 YYEEEE. V shed 7 bases, J shed 8 bases, and the junction held 5 bases outside the gene matches. The length of the CDR3 is 12 residues. CDR3 protein: CASGTRGEKLFF. CDR3 coding DNA: TGTGCCAGCGGGACCAGGGGGGAAAAACTGTTTTTT.

The chain couples TRBV7-9 to TRBJ2-1; 7 bases line up with TRBD1. This CDR3 has 15 amino acids. Germline CDR1 SEHNR, CDR2 FQNEAQ (reference sequence). V trimming: 5 bases; J trimming: 4 bases; junction bases outside the gene matches: 8. CDR3 nucleotide sequence: TGTGCCAGCAGCCCCGACAGGGACCTTTACAATGAGCAGTTCTTC. Translation gives CASSPDRDLYNEQFF. Looking up the rest from reference TRBV7-9 and TRBJ2-1 gives the full variable domain: DTGVSQNPRHKITKRGQNVTFRCDPISEHNRLYWYRQTLGQGPEFLTYFQNEAQLEKSRLLSDRFSAERPKGSFSTLEIQRTEQGDSAMYLCASSPDRDLYNEQFFGPGTRLTVL.

The rearrangement uses TRBV6-2 or TRBV6-3 and TRBJ1-2; D unclear. V was cut by 0 bases and J by 4 bases, with 15 bases left in between. The CDR3 is 16 amino acids. Per germline, CDR1 MNHEY and CDR2 SVGEGT. DNA of the CDR3: TGTGCCAGCAGTTACTCGTTCGGGGTCGGCTTCTATGGCTACACCTTC. Its protein product is CASSYSFGVGFYGYTF.

The rearrangement links TRBV7-8 to TRBJ2-7; no clear D. CDR3 size: 15 residues. The germline V gene has CDR1 SGHVS and CDR2 FQNEAQ. The V and J ends lost 5 bases and 2 bases respectively, with 16 bases between them. CDR3 nucleotides: TGTGCCAGCAGCACCCGTCCAGTCCCAACCTACGAGCAGTACTTC. Translated, it gives CASSTRPVPTYEQYF.

This clone was counted only a few times. V gene TRBV4-1 combines with J gene TRBJ1-3, with unresolved D. Trimming removed 1 base at V and 1 base at J, with 14 bases between. CDR1 and CDR2 (germline): MGHRA, YSYEKL. The CDR3 has 17 amino acids. The chain's CDR3 is CASSQAEIALSGNTIYF. DNA of the CDR3: TGCGCCAGCAGCCAAGCCGAGATCGCTCTATCTGGAAACACCATATATTTT.

V gene TRBV7-3 combines with J gene TRBJ2-3; the match to TRBD2 covers 10 bases. Per germline, CDR1 SGHTA and CDR2 FQGTGA. The V and J ends lost 4 bases and 7 bases, in that order; junction bases with no gene match: 11. The CDR3 consists of 16 residues. CDR3 DNA: TGTGCCAGCAGCTCTAGCGGGGGTACCCCTTCGAATACGCAGTATTTT. Translating gives CASSSSGGTPSNTQYF.

In this sample, this clone turned up a few times. The V gene is TRBV5-1, the J gene TRBJ2-3; 8 positions match TRBD2. The junction had 11 bases not matched to a gene; V was cut back by 2 bases and J by 0 bases. The V gene's germline CDR1 is SGHRS and CDR2 YFSETQ. The CDR3 sequence is 18 residues long. The CDR3 region is CASSLGGGGLTSTDTQYF. For the CDR3, the DNA is TGCGCCAGCAGCTTAGGCGGCGGGGGGCTAACTAGCACAGATACGCAGTATTTT.